The text below deals with one T cell receptor beta chain. The same CDR3 also results from other DNA sequences found in this sample. Authors' data handling: Amplification from reference gene primers served as the basis for estimated nucleated cell counts. The table came from immunoSEQ multiplex PCR; TCRdb's copy has only in-frame clones and leaves some out. The DNA gave D and trimming, while V, J and clone size come from that table. The sample has about 130,000 clones; about 86% are singletons. Trimming cost V 2 bases and J 0 bases; bases outside gene matches: 0. The CDR3 has 15 amino acids. Germline V gene data show CDR1 as SGHNT and CDR2 as YYREEE (reference sequence). This specimen comes from a study of blood T cell repertoires in COVID-19. As for the study in general: Samples representing acute and convalescent COVID-19 were sourced from the United States, Italy and Spain. The analysed material was cDNA or gDNA that came from T cells, B-cell-depleted T cells, or PBMCs.

The clonotype originates from a woman aged 45-65 years who had recovered from COVID-19. The gene calls are TRBV5-4 and TRBJ2-1; 9 positions agree with TRBD2. What was sequenced was peripheral blood. CDR3 DNA sequence: TGTGCCAGCAGCTTTAGCGGGGGCTCCTACAATGAGCAGTTCTTC. Its translation is CASSFSGGSYNEQFF.